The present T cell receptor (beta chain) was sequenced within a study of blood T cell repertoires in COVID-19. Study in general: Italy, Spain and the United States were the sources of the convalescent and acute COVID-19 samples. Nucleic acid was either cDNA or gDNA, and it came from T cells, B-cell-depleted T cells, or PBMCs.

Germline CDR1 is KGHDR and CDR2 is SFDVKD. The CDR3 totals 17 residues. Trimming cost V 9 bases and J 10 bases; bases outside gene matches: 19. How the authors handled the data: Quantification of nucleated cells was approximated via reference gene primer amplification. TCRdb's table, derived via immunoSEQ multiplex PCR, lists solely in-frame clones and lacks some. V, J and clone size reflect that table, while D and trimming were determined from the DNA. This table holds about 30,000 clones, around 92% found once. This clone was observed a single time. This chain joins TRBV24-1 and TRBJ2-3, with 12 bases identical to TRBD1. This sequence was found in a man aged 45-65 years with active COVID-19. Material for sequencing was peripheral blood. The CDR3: CATGPGGQGATSGPQYF. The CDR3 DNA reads TGTGCCACCGGCCCAGGGGGACAGGGGGCAACTAGCGGGCCGCAGTATTTT.